In its sample, the clone carrying this TCR beta chain was seen a few times. Its antigen remains unknown. This sample was included in a study of T cell repertoires in cytomegalovirus infection. At the level of the study: Shared public TCR beta signatures pointed to both CMV infection and a matching HLA type. Study-wide points: Predominance within the ex vivo response was attributable to HLA-C-restricted CMV-specific TCR beta clonotypes.

Germline V gives CDR1 SQVTM, CDR2 ANQGSEA. V dropped 5 bases and J dropped 4 bases, with 8 bases sitting between them. The length of the CDR3 is 11 residues. TCRdb fed the reads into MiXCR, producing one record per CDR3 protein. Of approximately 390,000 distinct CDR3 sequences in the sample, about 34% were seen once. The TCR sequence derives from a human donor in good health (CMV status not recorded). Some clones in this sample may be carry-over from other donors' samples. Source: cultured PBMCs, taken from culture after CMV antigen stimulation. This chain uses TRBV29-1 with TRBJ2-5; D is unresolved. The DNA for the CDR3 is TGCAGCGTTACTAAGGCAGAGACCCAGTACTTC. Its protein product is CSVTKAETQYF.